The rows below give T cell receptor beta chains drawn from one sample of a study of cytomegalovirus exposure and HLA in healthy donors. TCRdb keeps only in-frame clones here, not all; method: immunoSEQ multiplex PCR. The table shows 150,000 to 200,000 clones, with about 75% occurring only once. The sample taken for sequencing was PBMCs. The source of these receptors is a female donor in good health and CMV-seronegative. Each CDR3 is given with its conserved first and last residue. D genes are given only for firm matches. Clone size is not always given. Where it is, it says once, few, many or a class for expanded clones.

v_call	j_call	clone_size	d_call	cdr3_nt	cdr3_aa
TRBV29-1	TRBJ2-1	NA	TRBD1	TGCAGCTCGGGACAGTCCTACAATGAGCAGTTCTTC	CSSGQSYNEQFF
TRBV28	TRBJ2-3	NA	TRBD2	TGTGCCAGCAGCCTGAGCCTCGCGGGAGGCGATACGCAGTATTTT	CASSLSLAGGDTQYF
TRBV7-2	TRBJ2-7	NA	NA	TGTGCCAGCACCCCCGGACCCAGGGGCATATACGAGCAGTACTTC	CASTPGPRGIYEQYF
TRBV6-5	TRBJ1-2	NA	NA	TGTGCCAGCACCACGGGGGACGGCGGCTATGGCTACACCTTC	CASTTGDGGYGYTF
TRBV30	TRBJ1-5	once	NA	TGTGCCTGGAGTCCTCCCCCCTTGTATAGCAATCAGCCCCAGCATTTT	CAWSPPPLYSNQPQHF
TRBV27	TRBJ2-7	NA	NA	TGTGCCAGTCAGACCCACATGGGGCGTAGGGAGCAGTACTTC	CASQTHMGRREQYF
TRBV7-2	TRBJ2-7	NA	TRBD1	TGTGCCAGCCGGGTTTTGACAGGGGGCTACGAGCAGTACTTC	CASRVLTGGYEQYF
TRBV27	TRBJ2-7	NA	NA	TGTGCCAGCAGTTTCACTACTAGCCACAGCTCCTACGAGCAGTACTTC	CASSFTTSHSSYEQYF
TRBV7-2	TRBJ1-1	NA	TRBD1	TGTGCCAGCAGCTTAGCGACAGGGACAACTGAAGCTTTCTTT	CASSLATGTTEAFF
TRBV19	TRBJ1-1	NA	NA	TGTGCCAGTATGGGTCGGGTGAACACTGAAGCTTTCTTT	CASMGRVNTEAFF
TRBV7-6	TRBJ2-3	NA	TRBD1	TGTGCCAGCGGCTTGGGGAACAGGGGCTCAAAGGCAGATACGCAGTATTTT	CASGLGNRGSKADTQYF